Each of the 19 T cell receptor beta chains below was sequenced from the same sample in a study of blood T cell repertoires in COVID-19. Method: immunoSEQ multiplex PCR; TCRdb's copy keeps in-frame clones and lacks some. This table holds approximately 71,000 clones, about nine tenths found once. Specimen: peripheral blood. The receptors come from a human donor in a cohort sampled during active COVID-19.

This chain links TRBV5-1 with TRBJ2-5; 15 bases are a match to TRBD2. The V segment lost 0 bases and the J segment 5 bases; nucleotides outside the gene matches: 5. The CDR3 totals 17 residues. Looked up from germline, CDR1 is SGHRS and CDR2 is YFSETQ. CDR3 protein: CASSLAPGTSGRETQYF. The CDR3 DNA reads as TGCGCCAGCAGCTTGGCTCCCGGGACTAGCGGGAGGGAGACCCAGTACTTC.

The chain links TRBV20-1 to TRBJ2-1, with D maybe TRBD2 (5 bases). The length of the CDR3 is 11 residues. Germline CDR1 reads DFQATT; CDR2 reads SNEGSKA (reference sequence). Trimming removed 4 bases from V and 8 bases from J, with 9 bases in between. CDR3: CSAIMRDEQFF. The CDR3 bases are TGCAGTGCTATCATGAGGGATGAGCAGTTCTTC.

CDR3: CASSLDRDTEAFF. The CDR3 DNA follows: TGTGCCAGCAGTTTAGACAGGGATACTGAAGCTTTCTTT. The chain uses TRBV12-3 or TRBV12-4 and TRBJ1-1, with D possibly matching TRBD1 (6 bases). Trimming removed 1 base from V and 5 bases from J, with 8 bases in between. The CDR3 totals 13 residues.

A single count supports this clone. This sequence joins TRBV24-1 and TRBJ1-2; 8 bases agree with TRBD1. J gave up 4 bases and V 5 bases, and 5 bases lay outside the gene matches. Looked up from germline, CDR1 is KGHDR and CDR2 is SFDVKD. The CDR3 totals 14 residues. The CDR3: CATSGGQGIYGYTF. In DNA form, the CDR3 reads TGTGCCACCAGTGGCGGACAGGGAATCTATGGCTACACCTTC.

The chain is built from TRBV11-3 and TRBJ2-7; TRBD1 aligns across 7 bases. Germline lookup yields CDR1 SGHNT and CDR2 YENEEA. Trimming cost V 5 bases and J 4 bases; bases outside gene matches: 5. This CDR3 is 13 amino acids long. The CDR3 DNA reads as TGTGCCAGCAGCCTCGACAGGGAATACGAGCAGTACTTC. This sequence encodes CASSLDREYEQYF.

The chain joins TRBV2 to TRBJ2-5, with D possibly being TRBD2 (5 bases). Trimming left V 2 bases short and J 13 bases short, with 8 bases between. Germline CDR1 reads SNHLY; CDR2 reads FYNNEI. The CDR3 covers 10 residues. The chain's CDR3 is CASSESDWYF. CDR3 sequence (DNA): TGTGCCAGCAGTGAATCGGACTGGTACTTC.

The count of this clone is one. The chain joins TRBV3-1 (or the pseudogene TRBV3-2) to TRBJ1-2; D unresolved. CDR3 length equals 14 residues. The germline V gene has CDR1 LGHDT and CDR2 YNNKEL (reference sequence). Deletions cut 0 bases from V and 4 bases from J, with 9 bases between. DNA for the CDR3: TGTGCCAGCAGCCAAGAGAGCGGGGTCTATGGCTACACCTTC. Translation gives CASSQESGVYGYTF.

The chain links TRBV19 to TRBJ2-3; 11 bases line up with TRBD1. The length of the CDR3 is 17 residues. Per germline, CDR1 LNHDA and CDR2 SQIVND (reference sequence). V trimming: 4 bases; J trimming: 4 bases; junction bases outside the gene matches: 10. CDR3 sequence (DNA): TGTGCCAGTAGTACCCCCCGGGACAGGGGGTTGTCAGATACGCAGTATTTT. Its translation is CASSTPRDRGLSDTQYF.

The CDR3 loop reads CASSLHAGGLAVDTQYF. CDR3 sequence (DNA): TGTGCCAGCAGCTTGCACGCCGGTGGACTAGCAGTAGATACGCAGTATTTT. V usage is TRBV5-4 and J usage is TRBJ2-3, with TRBD2 matching over 8 bases. V dropped 1 base and J dropped 5; count of bases not matched to a gene: 12. Germline CDR1 and CDR2: SGHNT and YYREEE (reference sequence). The CDR3 extends over 17 amino acids. Supplemented by reference TRBV5-4 and TRBJ2-3, the full variable domain reads ETGVTQSPTHLIKTRGQQVTLRCSSQSGHNTVSWYQQALGQGPQFIFQYYREEENGRGNFPPRFSGLQFPNYSSELNVNALELDDSALYLCASSLHAGGLAVDTQYFGPGTRLTVL.

This clone was seen just once. CDR3 DNA sequence: TGCGCCAGCAGCCAAGATAGGAACAGGGAAGGGAATCGAATCCATGAGCAGTTCTTC. Its protein is CASSQDRNREGNRIHEQFF. The chain employs TRBV4-3 and TRBJ2-1, with a possible D match to TRBD1 (6 bases). Germline values: CDR1 LGHNA, CDR2 YSLEER. CDR3 length: 19 amino acids. V was shortened by 0 bases and J by 8 bases, with 26 bases between the two germline ends.

This sequence joins TRBV6-6 and TRBJ2-7, with 11 nucleotides matching TRBD2. After removal of 6 bases from V and 2 bases from J, the junction contained 9 bases not matched to a gene. The CDR3 is 16 amino acids. Germline V gene lookup returns CDR1 MNHNY and CDR2 SVGAGI (reference sequence). The DNA of the CDR3 is TGTGCCAGCAGGGGAGCCGGGACTAGCGGACCCTACGAGCAGTACTTC. This encodes CASRGAGTSGPYEQYF.

This chain connects TRBV29-1 to TRBJ2-3; 9 nucleotides align to TRBD2. The CDR3 sequence is 15 residues long. The V gene end was trimmed by 1 base and the J gene end by 5 bases; junction bases not matched to a gene: 7. Germline lookup yields CDR1 SQVTM and CDR2 ANQGSEA. The CDR3 here is CSVEGLAGAGDTQYF. The CDR3, as DNA: TGCAGCGTTGAAGGTTTAGCGGGAGCCGGAGATACGCAGTATTTT.

V is TRBV19 and J is TRBJ2-1; maybe TRBD1 (6 bases). There are 15 residues in the CDR3. The V end was cut by 5 bases, the J end by 3 bases, with 14 bases between. Per germline, CDR1 LNHDA and CDR2 SQIVND (reference sequence). CDR3 in amino acids: CASSLTGPIYNEQFF. The CDR3 region has the DNA TGTGCCAGTAGTTTAACAGGGCCGATCTACAATGAGCAGTTCTTC.

The V and J genes are TRBV5-8 and TRBJ2-5, with D tentatively TRBD2 (5 bases). This CDR3 contains 12 residues. V was pared by 4 bases and J by 4 bases, with 8 bases between. Germline V lookup: CDR1 SGHTS, CDR2 YDEGEE. The CDR3 here is CASSPGGETQYF. The DNA of the CDR3 is TGTGCCAGCAGCCCTGGAGGAGAGACCCAGTACTTC.

This chain uses TRBV28 with TRBJ1-5; 7 nucleotides agree with TRBD1. With 7 bases clipped from V and 5 bases from J, the junction kept 5 bases outside the gene matches. Germline values: CDR1 MDHEN, CDR2 SYDVKM. The CDR3 has 13 amino acids. CDR3 loop: CASIGQDYQPQHF. DNA for the CDR3: TGTGCCAGCATTGGACAGGACTATCAGCCCCAGCATTTT.

The V call is TRBV7-3, the J call TRBJ2-3, with D perhaps matching TRBD2 (5 bases). V lost 2 bases and J lost 3, with 6 bases in between. Germline V gene sequence: CDR1 SGHTA, CDR2 FQGTGA. The CDR3 is 13 residues long. The CDR3 coding sequence is TGTGCCAGCAGCTTACAGCGGACAGATACGCAGTATTTT. Its translation: CASSLQRTDTQYF. Full variable domain (rest looked up from reference TRBV7-3 and TRBJ2-3): GAGVSQTPSNKVTEKGKYVELRCDPISGHTALYWYRQSLGQGPEFLIYFQGTGAADDSGLPNDRFFAVRPEGSVSTLKIQRTERGDSAVYLCASSLQRTDTQYFGPGTRLTVL.

The rearrangement uses TRBV10-3 and TRBJ2-3; TRBD1 matches at 8 bases. Germline lookup yields CDR1 ENHRY and CDR2 SYGVKD. Trimming at V came to 3 bases and at J to 2 bases, leaving 7 bases not matched to a gene. The CDR3 is made up of 16 amino acids. CDR3 protein: CAISDLTGEITDTQYF. The CDR3 region has the DNA TGTGCCATCAGTGATCTGACAGGGGAAATCACAGATACGCAGTATTTT.

In this sample, this clone turned up once. The J gene is TRBJ2-2, the V gene TRBV27; 8 nucleotides agree with TRBD1. J was trimmed by 4 bases and V by 7 bases; bases with no gene match: 8. There are 15 residues in the CDR3. Germline V gives CDR1 MNHEY, CDR2 SMNVEV (reference sequence). CDR3 loop: CASIDRGVGTGELFF. DNA for the CDR3: TGTGCCAGCATTGACAGGGGAGTAGGCACCGGGGAGCTGTTTTTT.

This clone was observed a few times. The chain has TRBV5-4 and TRBJ2-2; 7 nucleotides agree with TRBD2. The germline V gene encodes CDR1 SGHNT and CDR2 YYREEE (reference sequence). The CDR3 consists of 16 residues. After removal of 2 bases from V and 3 bases from J, the junction contained 7 bases not matched to a gene. CDR3 region: CASSFVAGRDTGELFF. CDR3 coding DNA: TGTGCCAGCAGCTTTGTCGCGGGGAGGGACACCGGGGAGCTGTTTTTT.